This TCR beta chain was recovered during a study of T cells after yellow fever vaccination (dated by TCRdb to about 2019). Notes on the research overall: The SMART-Seq v4 Ultra Low Input RNA kit was used to prepare libraries from fractions with low cell numbers. Bulk TCR alpha and beta repertoires were sequenced longitudinally to track T-cell clones before and after primary and booster YFV17D yellow fever vaccination. Two healthy male donors, one aged 18 to 29 and one aged 30 to 40 years, made up the cohort. Blood was collected at multiple timepoints before and after primary and secondary immunization, and bulk PBMC replicates and cell subsets were isolated.

This clonotype was observed a few times. What antigen it recognizes has not been identified. No base quality values were provided; no much bigger clone lies one nucleotide off. The listed sequencing device is Illumina NovaSeq 6000. TCR cDNA was made using 5'RACE template switching, a step that added a universal primer site and unique molecular identifiers. cDNA synthesis was primed from both the TCR alpha and TCR beta constant segments. Library amplification involved two PCR steps, and the second step added sample barcodes and sequencing adapters. Sequencing of libraries was done on Illumina HiSeq 2500 (2x100 bp) or NovaSeq (2x150 bp). In the paper's pipeline: Demultiplexing of reads and collapsing into UMI consensus sequences were performed with MIGEC, and V(D)J alignment was carried out with MiXCR. Vaccine-responding clonotypes were identified with edgeR using replicate PBMC samples, with FDR below 0.01 and a log2 fold change above 5 up to day 15 being required. Bulk clonotypes were assigned CD4 or CD8 identity according to which sequenced CD4 or CD8 repertoire held them at higher abundance. The raw public data were reprocessed by TCRdb itself: fastp quality trimming at Q25, MiXCR clonotype calling, in-frame beta chains only. Records with the same CDR3 protein are collapsed into one entry carrying the most frequent genes and DNA. It is TCRdb's table, rather than the study itself, that gives the V and J calls and clone size. This sample has approximately 170,000 distinct CDR3 sequences in its table, and 8% to 13% of those were observed once. The ten largest account for roughly a third of the sample.

What the study reported, not specific to this receptor: Compared with the primary T-cell response, the secondary T-cell response was faster but weaker, reaching its peak on day 5 rather than on day 15. FACS-sorted repertoires could contain abundant contaminating clonotypes from the bulk population, so computational filtering was required. The study included only two donors, which limits how far the findings can be generalized. Most clones expanded after primary vaccination (almost 97% of CD4 and roughly 91% of CD8) were re-detected after the booster, suggesting that broad memory maintenance occurred. A small share of clonotypes was detected in both CD4 and CD8 compartments, with the overlap likely arising from convergent recombination.

The treatment or condition label corresponds to: live attenuated yellow fever vaccine strain. PBMCs were isolated from peripheral blood using a standard Ficoll-Paque protocol. CD4 and CD8 T-cell fractions were isolated with Dynabeads CD4 and CD8 positive selection kits. TriZol was used to extract RNA from bulk PBMCs, from CD4 and CD8 fractions, and from dextramer-positive and dextramer-negative fractions. Trimming takes 3 bases from V and 10 bases from J, and the germline ends sit 6 bases apart. Based on the germline V gene, the CDR1 and CDR2 sequences are SGHTA and FQGNSA. The CDR3 contains 11 residues, cysteine and phenylalanine counted. The kept DNA is CDR3 alone, 33 bases in frame from the first base.

This receptor chain uses TRBV7-2 and TRBJ2-2; confidence is insufficient to name the D gene. The sequencing here drew on CD8+ T cells sorted from PBMCs, taken 15 days after the yellow fever booster vaccination. The TCR comes from a man aged 18 to 29 who received the YFV17D yellow fever vaccine. The DNA is TGTGCCAGCAGCTTTTTTCAGGAGCTGTTTTTT. It is translated as CASSFFQELFF.